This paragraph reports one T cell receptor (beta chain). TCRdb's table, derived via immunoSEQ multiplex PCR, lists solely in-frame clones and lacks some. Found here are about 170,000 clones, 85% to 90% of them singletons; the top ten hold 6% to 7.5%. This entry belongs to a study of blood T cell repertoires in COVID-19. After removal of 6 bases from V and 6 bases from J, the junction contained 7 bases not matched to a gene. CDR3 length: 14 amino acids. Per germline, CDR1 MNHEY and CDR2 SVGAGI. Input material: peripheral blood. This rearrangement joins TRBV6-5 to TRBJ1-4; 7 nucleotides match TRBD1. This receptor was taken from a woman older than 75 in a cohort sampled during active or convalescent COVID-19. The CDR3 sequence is CASSRGTEYEKLFF. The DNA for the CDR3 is TGTGCCAGCAGCCGCGGGACAGAGTATGAAAAACTGTTTTTT.